This T cell receptor (beta chain) was sequenced in a study of PD-1 blockade in classical Hodgkin lymphoma. Per germline, CDR1 KGHSH and CDR2 LQKENI. The length of the CDR3 is 13 residues. With 5 bases removed from V and 4 bases from J, the gap between germline ends came to 11 bases. Relapses following autologous stem cell transplantation were seen in all patients, with brentuximab vedotin exposure varying. Magnetic negative selection served to purify CD4+ T cells out of PBMCs that had been thawed. Regarding the study as a whole: The study reported lower baseline TCR diversity in newly diagnosed patients than in healthy donors.

Notes on this clone: Its antigen is undetermined.

Produced via immunoSEQ multiplex PCR; TCRdb's table is partial and in-frame only. The data show more than 7,500 clones, about 70% seen once. The chain links TRBV18 to TRBJ1-1; D is ambiguous. The specimen comprised CD4+ T cells from blood, sampled at baseline. The receptor was isolated from a human donor with classical Hodgkin lymphoma. Here the CDR3 DNA reads TGTGCCAGCTCAGACCGTCTGGGCACTGAAGCTTTCTTT. Amino acids: CASSDRLGTEAFF. The whole variable domain, filled in from reference TRBV18 and TRBJ1-1, reads NAGVMQNPRHLVRRRGQEARLRCSPMKGHSHVYWYRQLPEEGLKFMVYLQKENIIDESGMPKERFSAEFPKEGPSILRIQQVVRGDSAAYFCASSDRLGTEAFFGQGTRLTVV.